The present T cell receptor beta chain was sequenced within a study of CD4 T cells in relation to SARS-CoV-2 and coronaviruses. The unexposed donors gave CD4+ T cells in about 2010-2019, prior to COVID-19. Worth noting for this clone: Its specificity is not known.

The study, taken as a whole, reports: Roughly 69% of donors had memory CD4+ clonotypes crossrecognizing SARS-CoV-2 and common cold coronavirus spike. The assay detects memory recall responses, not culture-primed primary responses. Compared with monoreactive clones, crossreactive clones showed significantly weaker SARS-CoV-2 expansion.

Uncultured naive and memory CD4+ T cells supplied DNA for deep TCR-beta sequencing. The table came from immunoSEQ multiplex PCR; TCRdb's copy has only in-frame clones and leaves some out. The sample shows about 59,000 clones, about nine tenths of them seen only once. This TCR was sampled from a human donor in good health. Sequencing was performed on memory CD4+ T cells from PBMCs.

This CDR3 is CASSRTAITGTDTQYF. The CDR3 bases are TGTGCCAGCAGTCGGACAGCCATAACTGGCACAGATACGCAGTATTTT. This rearrangement joins TRBV11-3 to TRBJ2-3; D possibly corresponds to TRBD1 (6 bases). The CDR3 consists of 16 residues. Trimming cost V 6 bases and J 1 base, with 17 bases left between them. Germline values: CDR1 SGHNT, CDR2 YENEEA.